This TCR beta chain was sequenced during a study of T cell responses to AZD1222 COVID-19 vaccine. As concerns this clone: The antigen is not known.

This table comes from immunoSEQ multiplex PCR, and its TCRdb copy is limited to in-frame clones, with some not included. This sample has some 60,000 clones, with about 83% found just once. Whole-study findings and limits: Baseline serology detected seropositivity in only 5 or 6 AZD1222 recipients. Vaccine-associated CD4 TCRs spanned spike, dominant at 160-218 and 743-854. Unmutated variant regions are reportedly targeted by nearly half of spike-specific TCRs. White British donors predominated, females outnumbered males, and clonal diversity was possibly underestimated.

The sequences come from peripheral blood, collected 28 days after the second AZD1222 dose. The receptor's source is an adult who received the AZD1222 COVID-19 vaccine.

Here the CDR3 DNA reads TGTGCCATCAGCGCGGGGGCAGGGCAATACAATCAGCCCCAGCATTTT. Amino acids: CAISAGAGQYNQPQHF. The J gene is TRBJ1-5, the V gene TRBV10-3; a possible D gene is TRBD1 (6 bases). The CDR3 contains 16 residues. V lost 6 bases and J 3 bases, leaving 18 bases between the germline ends. The germline V gene has CDR1 ENHRY and CDR2 SYGVKD.